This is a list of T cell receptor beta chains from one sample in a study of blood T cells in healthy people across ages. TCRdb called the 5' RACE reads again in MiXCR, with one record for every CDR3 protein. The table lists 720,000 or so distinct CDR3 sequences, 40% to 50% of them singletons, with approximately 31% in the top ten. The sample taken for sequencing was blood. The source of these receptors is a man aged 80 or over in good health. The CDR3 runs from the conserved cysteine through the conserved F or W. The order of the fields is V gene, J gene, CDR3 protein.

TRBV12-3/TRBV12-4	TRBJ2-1	CASTFGGGEQFF
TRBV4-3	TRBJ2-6	CASSDRASGANVLTF
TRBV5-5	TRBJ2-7	CASSLKTGISYEQYF
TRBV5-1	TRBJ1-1	CASSLGQGLGAEAFF
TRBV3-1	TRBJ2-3	CASSGRTSPDTQYF
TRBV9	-	CASSLSGTSGFYEQYF
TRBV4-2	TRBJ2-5	CASSQRGSGETQYF
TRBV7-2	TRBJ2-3	CASSFRTGEKDTQYF
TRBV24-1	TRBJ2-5	CATSDASRYGQYF
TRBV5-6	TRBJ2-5	CASRGLGAETQYF
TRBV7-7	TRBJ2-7	CASSSGLAEHHEQYF
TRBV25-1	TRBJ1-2	CASSPAGTAYGYTF
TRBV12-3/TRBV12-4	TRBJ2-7	CASSADPGSSYEQYF
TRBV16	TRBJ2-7	CASSQSSGGSSYEQYF
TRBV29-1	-	CSASRGGSSYNEQYF
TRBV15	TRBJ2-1	CATSRERVRTDEQFF
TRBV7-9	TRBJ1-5	CASSLPGNPQHF
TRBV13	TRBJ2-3	CASSTSRTGGAGTQYF
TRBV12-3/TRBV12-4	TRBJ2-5	CASSTRGTSGEETRYF
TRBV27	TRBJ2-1	CASGALGTSGSNEQFF
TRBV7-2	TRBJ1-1	CASSSSLTGGTEAFF
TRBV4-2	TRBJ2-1	CASSHELAGARNEQFF
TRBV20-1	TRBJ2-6	CSAREKGGFGANVLTF
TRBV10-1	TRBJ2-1	CASSWGGTGADNEQFF
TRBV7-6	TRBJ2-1	CASSLRVIGPYNEQFF
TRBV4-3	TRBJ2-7	CASSQRGGPYEQYF
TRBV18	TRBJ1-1	CASSPSSRANTEAFF
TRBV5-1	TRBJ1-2	CASSLETSRNGYTF
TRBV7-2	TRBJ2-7	CASSLYGTGAYEQYF
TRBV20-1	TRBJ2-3	CSATPAASGSGDTQYF
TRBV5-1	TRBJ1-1	CASSSGQLDEAFF
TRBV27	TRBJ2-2	CASSFSREFVGELFF
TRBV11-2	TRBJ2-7	CASSLGGPTYEQYF
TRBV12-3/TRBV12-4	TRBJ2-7	CASSFQGAYEQYF
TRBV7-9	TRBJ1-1	CASSSGQSVEAFF
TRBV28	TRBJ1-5	CASSPGQGANSNQPQHF
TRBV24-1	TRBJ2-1	CATSDATSAPGNEQFF
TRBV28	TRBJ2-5	CASSLGVGTLGETQYF
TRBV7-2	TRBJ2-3	CASSVGGGARTDTQYF
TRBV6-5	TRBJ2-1	CASSQNGRDEQFF
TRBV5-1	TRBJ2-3	CASSWGKTGGGTDTQYF
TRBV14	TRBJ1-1	CASSPNRGQTEAFF
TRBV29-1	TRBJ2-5	CGGNRGRETQYF
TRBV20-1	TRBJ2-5	CSATQQVGQGLGETQYF
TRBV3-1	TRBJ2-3	CASGALAADTQYF
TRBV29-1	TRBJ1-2	CSVLLQTGTGYGYTF
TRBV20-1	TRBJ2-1	CSARQISGVYSYNEQFF
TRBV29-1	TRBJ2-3	CSVVRGGADTQYF
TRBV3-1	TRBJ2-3	CASSQVLAGVWGPTDTQYF
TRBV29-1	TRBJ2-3	CSVEHPSSADTQYF